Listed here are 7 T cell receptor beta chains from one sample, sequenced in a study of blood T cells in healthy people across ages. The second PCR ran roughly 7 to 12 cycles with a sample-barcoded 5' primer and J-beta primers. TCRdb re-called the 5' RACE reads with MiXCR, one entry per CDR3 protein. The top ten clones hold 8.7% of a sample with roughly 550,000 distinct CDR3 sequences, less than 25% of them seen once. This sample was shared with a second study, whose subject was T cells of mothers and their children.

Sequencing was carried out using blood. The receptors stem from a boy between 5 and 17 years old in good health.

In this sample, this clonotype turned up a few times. CDR3 amino acids: CASSYPRGGGSSYNEQFF. CDR3 DNA sequence: TGTGCCAGCAGCTACCCCCGCGGTGGGGGGAGCTCCTACAATGAGCAGTTCTTC. The chain joins TRBV7-6 to TRBJ2-1; D may be TRBD2 (6 bases). The V and J ends lost 4 bases and 0 bases respectively, with 19 bases between them. The CDR3 sequence is 18 residues long. The germline gives CDR1 SGHVS, CDR2 FNYEAQ. Combining the CDR3 with reference TRBV7-6 and TRBJ2-1 gives the whole variable domain GAGVSQSPRYKVTKRGQDVALRCDPISGHVSLYWYRQALGQGPEFLTYFNYEAQQDKSGLPNDRFSAERPEGSISTLTIQRTEQRDSAMYRCASSYPRGGGSSYNEQFFGPGTRLTVL.

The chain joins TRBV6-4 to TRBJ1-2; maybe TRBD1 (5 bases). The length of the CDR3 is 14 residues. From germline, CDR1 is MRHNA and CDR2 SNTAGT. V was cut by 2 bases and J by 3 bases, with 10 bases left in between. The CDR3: CASSDEGPYYGYTF. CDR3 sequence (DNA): TGTGCCAGCAGTGACGAGGGGCCTTACTATGGCTACACCTTC.

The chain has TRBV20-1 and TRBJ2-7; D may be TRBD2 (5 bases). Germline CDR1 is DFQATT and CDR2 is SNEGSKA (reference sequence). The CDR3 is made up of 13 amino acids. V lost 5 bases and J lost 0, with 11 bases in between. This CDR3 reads CSAGPGNSYEQYF. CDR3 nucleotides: TGCAGTGCTGGTCCCGGGAACTCCTACGAGCAGTACTTC.

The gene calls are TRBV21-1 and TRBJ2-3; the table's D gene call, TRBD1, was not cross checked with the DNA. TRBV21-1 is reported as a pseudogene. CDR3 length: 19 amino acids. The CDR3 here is CASSNKPRGPGNSTDTQYF. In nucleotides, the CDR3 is TGTGCCAGCAGCAATAAGCCCAGGGGCCCGGGGAATAGCACAGATACGCAGTATTTT.

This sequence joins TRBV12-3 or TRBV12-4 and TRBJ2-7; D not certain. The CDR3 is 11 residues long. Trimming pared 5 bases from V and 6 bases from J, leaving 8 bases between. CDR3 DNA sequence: TGTGCCAGCAGTCTTAACTGCGAGCAGTACTTC. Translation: CASSLNCEQYF.

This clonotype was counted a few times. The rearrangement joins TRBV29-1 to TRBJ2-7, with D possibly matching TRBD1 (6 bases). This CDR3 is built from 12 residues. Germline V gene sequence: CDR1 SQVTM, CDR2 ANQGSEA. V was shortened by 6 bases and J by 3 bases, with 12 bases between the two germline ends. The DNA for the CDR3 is TGCAGCGTGCTGGACAGAGACTACGAGCAGTACTTC. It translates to CSVLDRDYEQYF.

CDR3 loop: CASSIGGGRPEQFF. As DNA, the CDR3 is TGTGCCAGTAGTATTGGAGGAGGGCGGCCTGAGCAGTTCTTC. The chain uses TRBV19 and TRBJ2-1; D might be TRBD2 (6 bases). The CDR3 is made up of 14 amino acids. Germline loops: CDR1 LNHDA, CDR2 SQIVND (reference sequence). Deletions cut 3 bases from V and 9 bases from J, with 15 bases between.